The source of this TCR beta chain is a study of post-analysis software for immune sequencing data. The library was made from cDNA and included unique molecular identifiers. TCRdb used MiXCR to reprocess the PCR reads, holding one entry per CDR3 protein. The sample includes roughly 670,000 distinct CDR3 sequences, approximately 60% of them seen just once. The study, taken as a whole, reports: Versus controls, multiple sclerosis patients showed significantly lower diversity (normalized Chao1). Included in a set of a handful of TRBV segments more frequent in patients than controls were TRBV5-6, TRBV5-1 and TRBV20-1. Strong co-clustering by F measure linked samples that shared a preparation batch.

To note about this clonotype: Antigen specificity is unknown.

Germline V gene data show CDR1 as LNHNV and CDR2 as YYDKDF (reference sequence). The CDR3 loop spans 14 amino acids. Sequencing was carried out using blood. This TCR derives from a girl aged 2 to 9 with multiple sclerosis. This sequence joins TRBV15 and TRBJ2-7; D may correspond to TRBD1 or TRBD2 (5 bases each). The J call may not be correct, given that the DNA end is closer to TRBJ2-4. CDR3 sequence: CATSRVPGTDIQYF. The CDR3, as DNA: TGTGCCACCAGCAGAGTTCCAGGGACGGACATTCAGTACTTC.